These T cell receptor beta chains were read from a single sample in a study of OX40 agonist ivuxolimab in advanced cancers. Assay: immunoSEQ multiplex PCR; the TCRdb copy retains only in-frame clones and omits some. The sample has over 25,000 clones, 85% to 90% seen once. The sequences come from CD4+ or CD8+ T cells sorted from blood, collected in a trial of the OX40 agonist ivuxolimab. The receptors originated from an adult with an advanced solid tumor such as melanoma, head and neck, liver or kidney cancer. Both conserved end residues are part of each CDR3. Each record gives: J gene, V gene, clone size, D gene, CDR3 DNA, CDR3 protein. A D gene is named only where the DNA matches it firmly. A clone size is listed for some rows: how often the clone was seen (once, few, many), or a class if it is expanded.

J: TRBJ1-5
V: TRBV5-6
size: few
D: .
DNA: TGTGCCAGCAGCTTGGCCGGACATGAGCCCCAGCATTTT
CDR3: CASSLAGHEPQHF

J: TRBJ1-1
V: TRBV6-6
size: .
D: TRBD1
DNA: TGTGCCAGCAGTTACTCGTACAGGGGGGGTGAAGCTTTCTTT
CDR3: CASSYSYRGGEAFF

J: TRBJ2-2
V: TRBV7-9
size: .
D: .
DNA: TGTGCCAGCAGCCCCAAGGGTCCCGGACTTTCCACCGGGGAGCTGTTTTTT
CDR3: CASSPKGPGLSTGELFF

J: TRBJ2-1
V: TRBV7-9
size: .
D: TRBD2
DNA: TGTGCCAGCAGCTTAGGACTAGCGGGGTCCTACAATGAGCAGTTCTTC
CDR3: CASSLGLAGSYNEQFF

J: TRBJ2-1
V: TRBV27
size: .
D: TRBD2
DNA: TGTGCCAGCAGACTACTAGCGGGGGGATCCAACAATGAGCAGTTCTTC
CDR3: CASRLLAGGSNNEQFF

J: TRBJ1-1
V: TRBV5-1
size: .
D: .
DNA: TGCGCCAGCAGCTTGGTGGGACTGCGGGAGAACACTGAAGCTTTCTTT
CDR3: CASSLVGLRENTEAFF

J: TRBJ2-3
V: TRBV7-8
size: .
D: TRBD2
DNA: TGTGCCAGCAGTTGGCCGAGCGGGGGGGCTCGACTGGATACGCAGTATTTT
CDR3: CASSWPSGGARLDTQYF

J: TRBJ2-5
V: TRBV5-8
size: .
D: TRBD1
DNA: TGTGCCAGCAGCTCAGATACAGGGGGCGGAGAGACCCAGTACTTC
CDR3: CASSSDTGGGETQYF

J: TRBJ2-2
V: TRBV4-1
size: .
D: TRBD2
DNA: TGCGCCAGCAGCCAAGTACTAGCGGGGGCTAACACCGGGGAGCTGTTTTTT
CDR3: CASSQVLAGANTGELFF

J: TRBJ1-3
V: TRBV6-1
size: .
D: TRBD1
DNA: TGTGCCAGCAGTGAAATTGGGACAGGGGGCCTCGGAAACACCATATATTTT
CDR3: CASSEIGTGGLGNTIYF

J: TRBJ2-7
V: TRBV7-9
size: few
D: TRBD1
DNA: TGTGCCAGCAGCCCAGGGACAGGGGGCTACGAGCAGTACTTC
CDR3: CASSPGTGGYEQYF

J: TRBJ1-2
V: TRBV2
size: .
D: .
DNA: TGTGCCAGCAGTGAAGCTCCGACGGGCTATGGCTACACCTTC
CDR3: CASSEAPTGYGYTF

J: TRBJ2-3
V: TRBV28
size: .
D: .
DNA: TGTGCCAGCACCTACACCGGGGGAACAGATACGCAGTATTTT
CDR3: CASTYTGGTDTQYF

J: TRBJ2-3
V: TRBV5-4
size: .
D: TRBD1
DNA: TGTGCCAGCAGCCCCGGGACAGGGAACCCAGATACGCAGTATTTT
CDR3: CASSPGTGNPDTQYF

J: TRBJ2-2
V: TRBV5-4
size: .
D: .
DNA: TGTGCCAGCAGCCAGGACGGGATGAACACCGGGGAGCTGTTTTTT
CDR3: CASSQDGMNTGELFF

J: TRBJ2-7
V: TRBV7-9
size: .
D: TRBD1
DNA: TGTGCCAGCAGCCCCGACAGGGACCATAGGACCTACGAGCAGTACTTC
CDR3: CASSPDRDHRTYEQYF

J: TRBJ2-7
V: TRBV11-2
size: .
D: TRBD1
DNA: TGTGCCAGCAGCTTAGGACCGGGACAGGGGGCCTACGAGCAGTACTTC
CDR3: CASSLGPGQGAYEQYF

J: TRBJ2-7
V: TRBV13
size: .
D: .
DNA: TGTGCCAGCAGCCGAGAAGGGTATGGGTCCTACGAGCAGTACTTC
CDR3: CASSREGYGSYEQYF

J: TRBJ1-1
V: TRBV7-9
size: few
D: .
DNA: TGTGCCAGCAGCACCGGACAGACGGGTGAAGCTTTCTTT
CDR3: CASSTGQTGEAFF

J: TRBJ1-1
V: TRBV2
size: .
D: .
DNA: TGTGCCAGTCAACAGGGAAATACTGAAGCTTTCTTT
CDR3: CASQQGNTEAFF

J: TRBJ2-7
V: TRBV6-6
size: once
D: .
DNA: TGTGCCAGCACTGGGACACCAACCTACGAGCAGTACTTC
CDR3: CASTGTPTYEQYF

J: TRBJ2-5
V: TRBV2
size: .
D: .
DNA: TGTGCCAGCAACCGGTTCCAAGAGACCCAGTACTTC
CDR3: CASNRFQETQYF

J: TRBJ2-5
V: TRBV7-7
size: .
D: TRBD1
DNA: TGTGCCAGCAGCAATATGGACAGGGCGTACCAAGAGACCCAGTACTTC
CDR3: CASSNMDRAYQETQYF

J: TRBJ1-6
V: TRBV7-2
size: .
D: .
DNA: TGTGCCAGCAGCTTTACACAGAGCCCGGGGCTCTATAATTCACCCCTCCACTTT
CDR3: CASSFTQSPGLYNSPLHF

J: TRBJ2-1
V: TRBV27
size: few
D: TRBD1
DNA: TGTGCCAGCAGTAAACCCGGGACAGGGGGCTTGTATGAGCAGTTCTTC
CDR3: CASSKPGTGGLYEQFF

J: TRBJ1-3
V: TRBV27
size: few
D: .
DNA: TGTGCCAGCAGTTTATTGGGATCGGGGACTGGAAACACCATATATTTT
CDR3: CASSLLGSGTGNTIYF

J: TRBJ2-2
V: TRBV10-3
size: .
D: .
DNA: TGTGCCATCAGTGGGTTTGGGGTCTTGAACACCGGGGAGCTGTTTTTT
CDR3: CAISGFGVLNTGELFF

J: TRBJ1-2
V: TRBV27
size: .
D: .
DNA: TGTGCCAGCAGTTTATCAGGGAACCATGGCTACACCTTC
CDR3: CASSLSGNHGYTF

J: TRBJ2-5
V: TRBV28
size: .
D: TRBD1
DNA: TGTGCCGTTAGGACAGGGGGAGAAGAGACCCAGTACTTC
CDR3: CAVRTGGEETQYF

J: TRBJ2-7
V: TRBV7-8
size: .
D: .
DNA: TGTGCCAGCAGCAAGCGGCAATCCGAGCAGTACTTC
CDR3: CASSKRQSEQYF

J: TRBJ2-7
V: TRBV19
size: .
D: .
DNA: TGTGCCAGTAGTCAGGGGAACAGCTACGAGCAGTACTTC
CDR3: CASSQGNSYEQYF

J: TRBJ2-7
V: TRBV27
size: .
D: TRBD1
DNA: TGTGCCAGCAGTTTATTGGTGGACAGGGGGCAGCAGTACTTC
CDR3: CASSLLVDRGQQYF

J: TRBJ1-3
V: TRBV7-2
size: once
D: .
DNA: TGTGCCAGCAGCTTAGCGCTAAGTGGGGGACGTGGAAACACCATATATTTT
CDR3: CASSLALSGGRGNTIYF

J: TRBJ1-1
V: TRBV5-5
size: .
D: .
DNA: TGTGCCAGCAGCTTCGGCGGGACTGAAGCTTTCTTT
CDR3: CASSFGGTEAFF

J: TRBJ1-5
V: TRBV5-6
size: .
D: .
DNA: TGTGCCAGCAGCTTGGGGAACCAGCCCCAGCATTTT
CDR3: CASSLGNQPQHF

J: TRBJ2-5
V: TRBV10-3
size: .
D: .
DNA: TGTGCCACTCGGCAGGGGCTTGAGGAGACCCAGTACTTC
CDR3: CATRQGLEETQYF

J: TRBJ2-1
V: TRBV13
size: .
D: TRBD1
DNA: TGTGCCAGCACCCCCTTTGGGGACAGGGACAAGTACAATGAGCAGTTCTTC
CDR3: CASTPFGDRDKYNEQFF

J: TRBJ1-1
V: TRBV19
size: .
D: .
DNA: TGTGCCAGTAGGGCCACTGAAGCTTTCTTT
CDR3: CASRATEAFF

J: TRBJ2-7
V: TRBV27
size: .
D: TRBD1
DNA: TGTGCCAGCAGTTATCAGGGGGCGGTGACCTACGAGCAGTACTTC
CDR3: CASSYQGAVTYEQYF

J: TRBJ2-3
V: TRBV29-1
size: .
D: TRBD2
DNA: TGCAGCGTTGTCGACGAGCGGGGATTCACAGATACGCAGTATTTT
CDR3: CSVVDERGFTDTQYF

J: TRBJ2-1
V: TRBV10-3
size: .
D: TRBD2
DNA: TGTGCCATCAGTGAGCCGACTAGCGGTACCTACAATGAGCAGTTCTTC
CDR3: CAISEPTSGTYNEQFF

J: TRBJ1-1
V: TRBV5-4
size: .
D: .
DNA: TGTGCCAGCAGCTTGGCCCTTCAACTGAACACTGAAGCTTTCTTT
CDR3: CASSLALQLNTEAFF

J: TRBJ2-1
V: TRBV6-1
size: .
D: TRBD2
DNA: TGTGCCAGCAGTGAACTAGCGGGGGGGAATGAGCAGTTCTTC
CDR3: CASSELAGGNEQFF

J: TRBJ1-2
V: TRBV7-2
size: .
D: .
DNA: TGTGCCAGCAGCCACCTCGGCGAGAGGCATGACTATGGCTACACCTTC
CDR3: CASSHLGERHDYGYTF

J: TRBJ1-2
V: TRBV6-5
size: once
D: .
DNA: TGTGCCAGCAGACCGGACCCTGCGCATGGCTACACCTTC
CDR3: CASRPDPAHGYTF

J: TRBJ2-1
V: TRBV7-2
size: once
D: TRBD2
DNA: TGTGCCAGCAGCTGGACTAGCGGGAGCAATGAGCAGTTCTTC
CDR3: CASSWTSGSNEQFF

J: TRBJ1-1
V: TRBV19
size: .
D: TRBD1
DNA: TGTGCCAGTAGACCGACAGGGGGCGCGACTGAAGCTTTCTTT
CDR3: CASRPTGGATEAFF

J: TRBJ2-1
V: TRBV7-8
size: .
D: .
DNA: TGTGCCAGCAGCTTATACCCACAGAACCCCTACAATGAGCAGTTCTTC
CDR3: CASSLYPQNPYNEQFF

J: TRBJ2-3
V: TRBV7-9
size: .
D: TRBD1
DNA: TGTGCCAGCAGCTTTATGCCGGGACAGGGGAAAGATACGCAGTATTTT
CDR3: CASSFMPGQGKDTQYF

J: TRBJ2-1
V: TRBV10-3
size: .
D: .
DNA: TGTGCCATCGCCGACTACAATGAGCAGTTCTTC
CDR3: CAIADYNEQFF

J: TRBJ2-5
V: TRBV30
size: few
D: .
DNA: TGTGCCTGGAGTGTGGGTAGCCAAGAGACCCAGTACTTC
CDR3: CAWSVGSQETQYF

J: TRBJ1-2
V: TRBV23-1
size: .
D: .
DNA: TGCGCCAGCAGTCAACTCCGCGACAGCTATGGCTACACCTTC
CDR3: CASSQLRDSYGYTF

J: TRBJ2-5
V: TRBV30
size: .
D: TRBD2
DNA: TGTGCCTGGAAGACGGCGGGGGGAATTCGCCGGCAAGAGACCCAGTACTTC
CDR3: CAWKTAGGIRRQETQYF